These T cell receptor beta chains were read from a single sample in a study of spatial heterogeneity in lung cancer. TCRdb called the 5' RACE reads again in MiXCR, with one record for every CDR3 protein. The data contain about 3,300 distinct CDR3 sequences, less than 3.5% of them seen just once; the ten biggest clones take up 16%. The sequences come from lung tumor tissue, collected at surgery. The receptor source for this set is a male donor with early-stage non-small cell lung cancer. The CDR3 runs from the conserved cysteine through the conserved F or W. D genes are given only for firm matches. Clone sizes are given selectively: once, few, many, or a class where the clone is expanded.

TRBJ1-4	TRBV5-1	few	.	CASARGGANEKLFF	TGCGCCAGCGCTCGTGGAGGGGCTAATGAAAAACTGTTTTTT
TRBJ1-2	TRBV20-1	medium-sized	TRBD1	CSAPSGTGLFRGYTF	TGCAGTGCTCCGAGTGGGACAGGGCTTTTTAGGGGCTACACCTTC
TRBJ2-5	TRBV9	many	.	CASSATGTPSGTQYF	TGTGCCAGCAGCGCCACCGGGACCCCGTCAGGGACCCAGTACTTC
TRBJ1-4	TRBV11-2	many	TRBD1	CASSLTGVRNEKLFF	TGTGCCAGCAGCTTAACAGGGGTCCGGAATGAAAAACTGTTTTTT
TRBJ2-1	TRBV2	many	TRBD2	CASSEGSGGFNEQFF	TGTGCCAGCAGTGAAGGGAGCGGGGGGTTCAATGAGCAGTTCTTC
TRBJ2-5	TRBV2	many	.	CASSEGRTQYF	TGTGCCAGCAGTGAAGGGCGGACCCAGTACTTC
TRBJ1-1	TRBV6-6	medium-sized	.	CASRVAGGTTEAFF	TGTGCCAGCAGGGTAGCTGGGGGGACCACTGAAGCTTTCTTT
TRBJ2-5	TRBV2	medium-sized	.	CASSSGLPYGETQYF	TGTGCCAGCAGTTCGGGACTCCCCTATGGAGAGACCCAGTACTTC
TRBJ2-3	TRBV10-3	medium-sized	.	CAISESGDSSTDTQYF	TGTGCCATCAGTGAGTCGGGAGACTCTAGCACAGATACGCAGTATTTT
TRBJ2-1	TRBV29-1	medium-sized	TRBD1	CSVEPTDRVREQFF	TGCAGCGTTGAACCCACGGACAGGGTAAGAGAGCAGTTCTTC
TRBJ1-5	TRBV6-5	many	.	CASSDSRLQPQHF	TGTGCCAGCAGCGACTCAAGGTTGCAGCCCCAGCATTTT
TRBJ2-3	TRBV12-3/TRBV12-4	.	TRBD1	CASSRQGIGTNTQYF	TGTGCCAGCAGTAGACAGGGGATCGGTACGAATACGCAGTATTTT
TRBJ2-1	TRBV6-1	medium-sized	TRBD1	CASSPGQASYNEQFF	TGTGCCAGCAGTCCGGGACAGGCTTCCTACAATGAGCAGTTCTTC
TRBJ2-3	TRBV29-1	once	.	CSVAKEGGLGDTQYF	TGCAGCGTTGCGAAGGAAGGGGGGCTGGGAGATACGCAGTATTTT
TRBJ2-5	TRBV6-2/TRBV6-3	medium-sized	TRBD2	CASNLWGGETQYF	TGTGCCAGCAATCTCTGGGGGGGAGAGACCCAGTACTTC
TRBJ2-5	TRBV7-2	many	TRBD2	CASSLTGLTSETQYF	TGTGCCAGCAGCTTGACGGGACTAACGAGTGAGACCCAGTACTTC
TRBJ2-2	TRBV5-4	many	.	CASSWTQNTGELFF	TGTGCCAGCAGCTGGACACAGAACACCGGGGAGCTGTTTTTT
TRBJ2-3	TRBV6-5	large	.	CATRPKTGLTADTQYF	TGTGCCACTCGACCGAAAACGGGGCTTACCGCAGATACGCAGTATTTT
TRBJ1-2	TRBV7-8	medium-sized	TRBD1	CASSLTGEGGYTF	TGTGCCAGCAGCTTGACAGGGGAGGGTGGCTACACCTTC
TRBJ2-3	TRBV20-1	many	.	CSASPGLKPSTDTQYF	TGCAGTGCTAGCCCGGGACTCAAACCTAGCACAGATACGCAGTATTTT
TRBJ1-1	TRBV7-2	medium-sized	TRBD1	CASRWTGEGSTEAFF	TGTGCCAGCAGGTGGACAGGGGAAGGGAGCACTGAAGCTTTCTTT
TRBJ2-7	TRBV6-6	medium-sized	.	CASSYSIGRTYEQYF	TGTGCCAGCAGTTACTCTATTGGCAGAACCTACGAGCAGTACTTC
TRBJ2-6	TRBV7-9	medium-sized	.	CASSPPGGRGANVLTF	TGTGCCAGCAGCCCCCCCGGCGGGCGAGGGGCCAACGTCCTGACTTTC
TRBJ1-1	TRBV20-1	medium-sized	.	CSARPLGAEAFF	TGCAGTGCTAGACCCTTGGGGGCTGAAGCTTTCTTT
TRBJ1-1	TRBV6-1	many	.	CASSLYPQNTEAFF	TGTGCCAGCAGTCTATACCCACAGAACACTGAAGCTTTCTTT
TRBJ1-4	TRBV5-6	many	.	CASSRDLEEKLFF	TGTGCCAGCAGCAGGGACCTTGAGGAAAAACTGTTTTTT
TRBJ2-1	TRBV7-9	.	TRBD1	CASSNPGQGVNEQFF	TGTGCCAGCAGCAATCCGGGACAGGGCGTAAATGAGCAGTTCTTC
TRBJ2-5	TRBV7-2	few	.	CASSLASPQETQYF	TGTGCCAGCAGCTTAGCGTCCCCACAAGAGACCCAGTACTTC
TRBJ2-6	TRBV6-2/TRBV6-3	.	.	CASSPTGSGANVLTF	TGTGCCAGCAGTCCAACAGGGTCAGGGGCCAACGTCCTGACTTTC
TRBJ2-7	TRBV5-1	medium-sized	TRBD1	CASSRTGEGYEQYF	TGCGCCAGCAGCAGGACAGGGGAGGGCTACGAGCAGTACTTC
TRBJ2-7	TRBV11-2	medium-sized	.	CASSSRVGRSISVSYEQYF	TGTGCCAGCAGCTCGAGAGTGGGCAGATCGATCTCTGTGTCCTACGAGCAGTACTTC
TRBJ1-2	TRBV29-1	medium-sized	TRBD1	CSVGQGRGYGYTF	TGCAGCGTCGGACAGGGTCGGGGGTATGGCTACACCTTC
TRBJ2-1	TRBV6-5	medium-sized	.	CASSPGGGNEQFF	TGTGCCAGCAGTCCAGGTGGGGGCAATGAGCAGTTCTTC
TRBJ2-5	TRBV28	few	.	CASSFVGGQDQETQYF	TGTGCCAGCAGTTTTGTAGGGGGGCAGGACCAAGAGACCCAGTACTTC
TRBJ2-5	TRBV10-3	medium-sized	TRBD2	CAISEPTSGGIETQYF	TGTGCCATCAGTGAGCCGACTAGCGGGGGTATCGAGACCCAGTACTTC
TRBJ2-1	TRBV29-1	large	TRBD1	CSVEDQDRRTYNEQFF	TGCAGCGTTGAAGACCAGGACAGGAGGACCTACAATGAGCAGTTCTTC
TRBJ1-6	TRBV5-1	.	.	CASSLEGGRDSPLHF	TGCGCCAGCAGCTTGGAGGGAGGGAGGGATTCACCCCTCCACTTT
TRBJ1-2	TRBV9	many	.	CASSLTGSYGYTF	TGTGCCAGCAGCCTGACAGGCTCCTATGGCTACACCTTC
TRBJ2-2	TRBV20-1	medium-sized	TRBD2	CSARDLLAGNTGELFF	TGCAGTGCTAGGGACCTCCTAGCGGGGAACACCGGGGAGCTGTTTTTT
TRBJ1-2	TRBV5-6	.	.	CASSLFRDDGYTF	TGTGCCAGCAGCTTGTTCAGGGATGATGGCTACACCTTC
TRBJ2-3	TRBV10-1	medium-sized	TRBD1	CASSGGLSTDTQYF	TGCGCCAGCTCAGGGGGCCTGAGCACAGATACGCAGTATTTT
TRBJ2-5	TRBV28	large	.	CASSPEETQYF	TGTGCCAGCAGTCCCGAGGAGACCCAGTACTTC
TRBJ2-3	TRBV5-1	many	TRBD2	CASSLSGGPGDTQYF	TGCGCCAGCAGCTTGAGCGGGGGGCCAGGGGATACGCAGTATTTT
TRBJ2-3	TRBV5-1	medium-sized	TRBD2	CASSSGTSGGADTQYF	TGCGCCAGCAGCTCCGGGACTAGCGGGGGGGCAGATACGCAGTATTTT
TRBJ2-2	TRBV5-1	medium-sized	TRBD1	CASSLQGDAGELFF	TGCGCCAGCAGCTTACAGGGGGACGCCGGGGAGCTGTTTTTT